One T cell receptor (beta chain) is described in this entry. Its matching antigen is unknown. Repertoires were generated with immunoSEQ multiplex PCR, while TCRdb's copy carries only in-frame clones and drops some. The sample shows about 76,000 clones, around 87% of them seen only once. The sample originates from a study of OX40 agonist ivuxolimab in advanced cancers. Study context: Ivuxolimab, an antibody that agonizes OX40 (CD134), was administered to the patients.

The germline V gene has CDR1 MNHEY and CDR2 SVGAGI. The CDR3 totals 15 residues. V lost 6 bases to trimming and J lost 1 base, with 14 bases between them. Study-wide results and caveats: Patients who responded partially at 0.1-3.0 mg/kg showed clonal expansion ranking among the lowest.

This chain links TRBV6-5 with TRBJ2-3; D is perhaps TRBD1 or TRBD2 (5 bases each). This receptor was obtained from an adult with an advanced solid tumor such as melanoma, head and neck, liver or kidney cancer. The input for sequencing was CD4+ or CD8+ T cells sorted from blood, taken in a trial of the OX40 agonist ivuxolimab. The CDR3 sequence: CASSPGDERTDTQYF. CDR3 bases: TGTGCCAGCAGCCCCGGGGACGAACGCACAGATACGCAGTATTTT.